The clone carrying this TCR beta chain was seen a single time. What it binds is not known. This record comes from a study of OX40 agonist ivuxolimab in advanced cancers. Overall study: Patients were treated with intravenous ivuxolimab, dosed at 0.01 to 10 mg/kg and infused every 2 weeks. Eligibility rules accepted prior anti-PD-1, anti-PD-L1 or anti-CTLA-4 therapy, and around 43% had some. In three patients, partial responses were observed, one with hepatocellular carcinoma and two with cutaneous melanoma. Study-level findings and limits: Dose levels from 0.1 to 3.0 mg/kg saw CD4+ and CD8+ blood T cells expand clonally by week 6.

The repertoire was sequenced with immunoSEQ multiplex PCR; TCRdb's copy has only in-frame clones and lacks some. The sample has about 86,000 clones, around nine tenths seen once. V was shortened by 8 bases and J by 2 bases, with 13 bases between the two germline ends. This CDR3 contains 13 residues. CDR1 MDHEN and CDR2 SYDVKM come from the germline V gene. The clonotype originates from an adult with an advanced solid tumor such as melanoma, head and neck, liver or kidney cancer. The sample consisted of CD4+ or CD8+ T cells sorted from blood, taken in a trial of the OX40 agonist ivuxolimab. This chain uses TRBV28 with TRBJ2-7; maybe TRBD2 (7 bases). The CDR3 nucleotides read TGTGCCAGCGGGAGGGGGGGGACCTACGAGCAGTACTTC. It specifies CASGRGGTYEQYF.